This TCR beta chain is drawn from a study of T-cell reconstitution after alpha-beta-depleted transplantation in children. This clonotype was seen ten or more times. Per germline, CDR1 SQVTM and CDR2 ANQGSEA. The ends lost 7 bases at V and 2 bases at J; junction bases unmatched: 4. The CDR3 extends over 12 amino acids. Unique molecular identifiers featured in how the TCRbeta library was prepared. TCRdb redid the calling of the PCR reads with MiXCR, one entry per CDR3 protein. Counted here are 250,000 or so distinct CDR3 sequences, just under 8.5% occurring once; the ten biggest clones make up just under 6.5%.

The gene calls are TRBV29-1 and TRBJ2-7; TRBD2 agrees at 8 bases. This clonotype was sampled from a male patient under 18 who had a stem cell transplant for acute lymphoblastic leukemia, so the T cells may come from the graft donor. Sequenced material: PBMCs, mostly from graft donor cells, taken 180 days after TCRalphabeta/CD19-depleted stem cell transplant. For the CDR3, the DNA is TGCAGCGCCGATAGCGGGACCTACGAGCAGTACTTC. This encodes CSADSGTYEQYF.